This TCR beta chain is drawn from a study of CD8 T cells in Susac syndrome. CD8+ and CD4+ T cells from blood underwent TCR beta sequencing. The authors reverse transcribed about 0.45 to 1 ug RNA with random hexamers. Amplification of TCR beta CDR3 by immunoSEQ multiplex PCR spanned 54 Vbeta and 13 Jbeta. TCRdb passed the immunoSEQ multiplex PCR reads through MiXCR, listing each CDR3 protein once. The sample lists 200,000 to 250,000 distinct CDR3 sequences; 85% to 95% were seen once. CDR1 GTSNPN and CDR2 SVGIG come from the germline V gene (reference sequence). The CDR3 covers 12 residues. Trimming took 5 bases from V and 2 from J, leaving 6 bases between them.

The sample taken for sequencing was CD4+ T cells from PBMCs. The chain uses TRBV30 and TRBJ1-4; D gene ambiguous. The clonotype comes from a human donor with multiple sclerosis. DNA of the CDR3: TGTGCCTGGTCAAGTACTAATGAAAAACTGTTTTTT. Amino acid sequence: CAWSSTNEKLFF.